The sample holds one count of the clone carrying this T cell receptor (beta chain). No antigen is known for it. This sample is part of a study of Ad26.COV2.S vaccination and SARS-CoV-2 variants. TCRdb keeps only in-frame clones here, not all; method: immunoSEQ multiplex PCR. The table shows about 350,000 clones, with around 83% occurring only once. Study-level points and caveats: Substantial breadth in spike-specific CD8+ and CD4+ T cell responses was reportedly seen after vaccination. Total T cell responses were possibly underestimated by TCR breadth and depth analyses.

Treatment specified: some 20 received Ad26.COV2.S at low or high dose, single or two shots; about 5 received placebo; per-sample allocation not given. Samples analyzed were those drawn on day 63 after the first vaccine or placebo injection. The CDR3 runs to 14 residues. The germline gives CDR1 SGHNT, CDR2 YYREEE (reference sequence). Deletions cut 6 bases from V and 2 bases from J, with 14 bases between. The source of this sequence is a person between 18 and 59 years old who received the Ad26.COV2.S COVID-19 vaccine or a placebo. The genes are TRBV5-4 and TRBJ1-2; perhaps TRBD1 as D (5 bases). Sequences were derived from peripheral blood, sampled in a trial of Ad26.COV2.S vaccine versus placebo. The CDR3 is CASTPGWGNYGYTF. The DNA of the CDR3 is TGTGCCAGCACCCCGGGTTGGGGGAACTATGGCTACACCTTC.